These 30 T cell receptor beta chains were sequenced from one sample in a study of blood T cell repertoires in COVID-19. Profiling relied on immunoSEQ multiplex PCR, and the TCRdb table lists in-frame clones only, not all of them. Counted here are under 150,000 clones, over 80% occurring once; the ten biggest clones make up more than 5%. The material sequenced was PBMCs or T cells enriched from blood (not recorded which). Receptors were obtained from a woman aged 35 to 49 who had recovered from COVID-19.

The rearrangement uses TRBV18 and TRBJ1-1, with D perhaps TRBD1 (6 bases). Germline V gene data show CDR1 as KGHSH and CDR2 as LQKENI. Trimming shortened V by 6 bases and J by 1 base, and 15 bases separated the two germline ends. The CDR3 covers 15 residues. The chain's CDR3 is CASSDSGAQNTEAFF. The CDR3 DNA sequence: TGTGCCAGCTCCGATTCAGGGGCGCAGAACACTGAAGCTTTCTTT.

The J gene is TRBJ2-5, the V gene TRBV4-1; 10 positions agree with TRBD2. The V segment lost 4 bases and the J segment 3 bases; nucleotides outside the gene matches: 5. There are 15 residues in the CDR3. Per germline, CDR1 MGHRA and CDR2 YSYEKL. CDR3 bases: TGCGCCAGCAGCCCCCCCCTAGCGGGAGAAGAGACCCAGTACTTC. This translates into CASSPPLAGEETQYF.

This clone was seen more than once but under ten times. The chain carries TRBV4-2 and TRBJ1-2; D call uncertain. The V and J ends lost 0 bases and 8 bases respectively, with 10 bases between them. The CDR3 sequence is 13 residues long. Germline assignment: CDR1 LGHNA and CDR2 YNFKEQ. The CDR3 spells CASSQDSRSGYTF. The CDR3 DNA reads TGTGCCAGCAGCCAAGATTCGAGGAGCGGCTACACCTTC.

The V and J genes are TRBV6-5 and TRBJ2-7; D is ambiguous. The CDR3 totals 13 residues. The germline gives CDR1 MNHEY, CDR2 SVGAGI. Deletions cut 4 bases from V and 1 base from J, with 8 bases between. CDR3 residues: CASSSGVSYEQYF. CDR3 coding DNA: TGTGCCAGCAGTTCCGGAGTTTCCTACGAGCAGTACTTC.

The chain links TRBV11-2 to TRBJ2-3; 9 nucleotides line up with TRBD2. Germline V gives CDR1 SGHAT, CDR2 FQNNGV. CDR3 length equals 15 residues. V trimming: 7 bases; J trimming: 0 bases; junction bases outside the gene matches: 5. The CDR3 spells CASTLAGTSTDTQYF. CDR3 nucleotides: TGTGCCAGCACCCTAGCGGGGACTAGCACAGATACGCAGTATTTT.

The V and J genes are TRBV19 and TRBJ1-1; D might be TRBD1 (6 bases). The germline V gene encodes CDR1 LNHDA and CDR2 SQIVND (reference sequence). The CDR3 loop spans 15 amino acids. The V end was cut by 1 base, the J end by 1 base, with 10 bases between. The CDR3 loop reads CASSIAHRENTEAFF. CDR3 bases: TGTGCCAGTAGTATAGCCCACAGGGAGAACACTGAAGCTTTCTTT.

The V and J genes are TRBV10-3 and TRBJ1-1; 7 positions agree with TRBD1. This CDR3 has 16 amino acids. CDR1 ENHRY and CDR2 SYGVKD come from the germline V gene. The V and J ends lost 4 bases and 3 bases, in that order; junction bases with no gene match: 11. CDR3 protein: CAISGTGDRWDTEAFF. The CDR3 nucleotides are TGTGCCATCAGTGGTACAGGGGATAGGTGGGACACTGAAGCTTTCTTT.

The chain has TRBV15 and TRBJ1-1, with D possibly being TRBD1 (6 bases). Trimming shortened V by 1 base and J by 8 bases, and 11 bases separated the two germline ends. In germline, CDR1 is LNHNV, CDR2 YYDKDF (reference sequence). This CDR3 is 13 amino acids long. As DNA, the CDR3 is TGTGCCACCAGCAGAGCAGAGGGGGAAGAAGCTTTCTTT. Translated, it gives CATSRAEGEEAFF.

V is TRBV6-4 and J is TRBJ1-1; D not resolved. Germline loops: CDR1 MRHNA, CDR2 SNTAGT. CDR3 length: 13 residues. The V and J ends lost 8 bases and 0 bases respectively, with 10 bases between them. The CDR3 DNA reads as TGTGCCAGCCCCCTGACATTGAACACTGAAGCTTTCTTT. This encodes CASPLTLNTEAFF.

V is TRBV19 and J is TRBJ2-5, with 11 bases lining up with TRBD2. This CDR3 contains 15 residues. The V and J ends lost 5 bases and 4 bases, in that order; junction bases with no gene match: 6. Germline-derived CDR1 and CDR2 are LNHDA and SQIVND (reference sequence). CDR3 nucleotide sequence: TGTGCCAGTAGTCCGACTAGCGGGGTGGGAGAGACCCAGTACTTC. Translation gives CASSPTSGVGETQYF.

This chain uses TRBV29-1 with TRBJ2-3, with a tentative D call TRBD1 (5 bases). This CDR3 is built from 10 residues. The germline V and J ends were trimmed by 6 bases and 11 bases, with 12 bases remaining between them. From germline, CDR1 is SQVTM and CDR2 ANQGSEA. Written as DNA, the CDR3 is TGCAGCGTGGCCAGGGAAGGGCAGTATTTT. Its translation: CSVAREGQYF.

The V gene is TRBV7-9, the J gene TRBJ1-4, with 8 bases fitting TRBD1. Germline V gene sequence: CDR1 SEHNR, CDR2 FQNEAQ (reference sequence). V was pared by 5 bases and J by 6 bases, with 5 bases of the junction left unmatched. The CDR3 is made up of 14 amino acids. The CDR3 sequence is CASSGQGVDEKLFF. CDR3 in DNA: TGTGCCAGCAGCGGACAGGGTGTGGATGAAAAACTGTTTTTT.

As to this clone: Other DNA sequences from this sample encode an identical CDR3 as well. The chain couples TRBV18 to TRBJ1-2; D is undetermined. V lost 2 bases, J lost 0 bases, and 7 bases lay in between. The V gene's germline CDR1 is KGHSH and CDR2 LQKENI. The CDR3 runs to 14 residues. The CDR3 DNA reads as TGTGCCAGCTCACCAGAGGGATCTAACTATGGCTACACCTTC. Translating gives CASSPEGSNYGYTF. The whole variable domain, remainder taken from reference TRBV18 and TRBJ1-2, is NAGVMQNPRHLVRRRGQEARLRCSPMKGHSHVYWYRQLPEEGLKFMVYLQKENIIDESGMPKERFSAEFPKEGPSILRIQQVVRGDSAAYFCASSPEGSNYGYTFGSGTRLTVV.

The gene calls are TRBV29-1 and TRBJ2-1, with 7 bases that match TRBD1. Germline values: CDR1 SQVTM, CDR2 ANQGSEA. The V gene end was trimmed by 8 bases and the J gene end by 4 bases; junction bases not matched to a gene: 8. The CDR3 covers 13 residues. For the CDR3, the DNA is TGCAGCTCGACAGGGAAGGTATACAATGAGCAGTTCTTC. As protein: CSSTGKVYNEQFF.

By its share, this clone is medium-sized. The chain combines TRBV20-1 with TRBJ1-4, with 9 bases lining up with TRBD1. V lost 3 bases, J lost 6 bases, and 2 bases stayed unmatched. This CDR3 spans 13 amino acids. CDR1 DFQATT and CDR2 SNEGSKA come from the germline V gene (reference sequence). The CDR3 loop is CSASRQGDEKLFF. The CDR3, as DNA: TGCAGTGCTAGTCGACAGGGGGATGAAAAACTGTTTTTT.

The chain is built from TRBV4-2 and TRBJ2-1, with TRBD2 matching 9 bases. Germline loops: CDR1 LGHNA, CDR2 YNFKEQ. The CDR3 extends over 15 amino acids. Unmatched junction bases numbered 3, after V lost 4 bases and J lost 2 bases. The CDR3 loop reads CASSPLAGAYNEQFF. As DNA, the CDR3 is TGTGCCAGCAGCCCCTTAGCGGGAGCCTACAATGAGCAGTTCTTC.

The genes are TRBV20-1 and TRBJ2-1; 8 bases are a match to TRBD2. The V gene's germline CDR1 is DFQATT and CDR2 SNEGSKA (reference sequence). The V segment lost 3 bases and the J segment 4 bases; nucleotides outside the gene matches: 14. The CDR3 consists of 17 residues. This CDR3 is CSASRWVAGILYNEQFF. Written as DNA, the CDR3 is TGCAGTGCTAGTCGGTGGGTAGCGGGAATCTTATACAATGAGCAGTTCTTC.

The chain recombines TRBV28 with TRBJ1-1; TRBD1 agrees at 7 bases. The V gene's germline CDR1 is MDHEN and CDR2 SYDVKM. The CDR3 length is 15 residues. V shed 10 bases, J shed 10 bases, and the junction held 21 bases outside the gene matches. The CDR3 sequence is CATGLPGDSPEGAFF. The CDR3 bases are TGTGCCACCGGGCTTCCAGGGGACAGCCCGGAAGGAGCTTTCTTT. Using reference TRBV28 and TRBJ1-1 for the parts outside the CDR3, the full variable domain is DVKVTQSSRYLVKRTGEKVFLECVQDMDHENMFWYRQDPGLGLRLIYFSYDVKMKEKGDIPEGYSVSREKKERFSLILESASTNQTSMYLCATGLPGDSPEGAFFGQGTRLTVV.

CDR3 loop: CATGQVGSNQPQHF. DNA for the CDR3: TGTGCCACCGGACAGGTCGGGAGCAATCAGCCCCAGCATTTT. The rearrangement uses TRBV19 and TRBJ1-5; the match to TRBD1 covers 7 bases. Unmatched junction bases numbered 7, after V lost 10 bases and J lost 1 base. The CDR3 length is 14 residues. From germline, CDR1 is LNHDA and CDR2 SQIVND (reference sequence).

This chain links TRBV3-1 (or the pseudogene TRBV3-2) with TRBJ2-1; 7 bases fit TRBD2. V lost 4 bases and J lost 3; bases outside the gene matches: 6. This CDR3 is built from 15 residues. Germline V gene data show CDR1 as LGHDT and CDR2 as YNNKEL (reference sequence). The CDR3 here is CASSPGTNIYNEQFF. The CDR3 bases are TGTGCCAGCAGCCCCGGGACTAACATCTACAATGAGCAGTTCTTC.

The chain joins TRBV4-2 to TRBJ2-1; 11 bases align to TRBD2. The CDR3 has 16 amino acids. Unmatched junction bases numbered 4, after V lost 1 base and J lost 5 bases. Germline V gene lookup returns CDR1 LGHNA and CDR2 YNFKEQ. The CDR3 bases are TGTGCCAGCAGCCAAGTCTTTAGCGGGAGGGACAATGAGCAGTTCTTC. Translated: CASSQVFSGRDNEQFF.

V gene TRBV5-4 combines with J gene TRBJ2-5; 12 bases are a match to TRBD2. Unmatched junction bases numbered 15, after V lost 4 bases and J lost 5 bases. Germline CDR1 is SGHNT and CDR2 is YYREEE (reference sequence). The CDR3 totals 18 residues. The CDR3 nucleotides are TGTGCCAGCAGCCCGATGGCCTCTAGCGGGAGGGCCGTGGAGACCCAGTACTTC. It translates to CASSPMASSGRAVETQYF.

This chain joins TRBV19 and TRBJ1-3, with TRBD1 identical over 9 bases. The length of the CDR3 is 16 residues. J gave up 0 bases and V 7 bases, and 7 bases lay outside the gene matches. Germline V gene sequence: CDR1 LNHDA, CDR2 SQIVND (reference sequence). CDR3 sequence reads: CASTEGQGPSGNTIYF. For the CDR3, the DNA is TGTGCCAGTACCGAGGGACAGGGTCCCTCTGGAAACACCATATATTTT.

The chain uses TRBV5-1 and TRBJ2-2; tentatively, D is TRBD1 (5 bases). V lost 0 bases, J lost 5 bases, and 5 bases lay in between. Germline V lookup: CDR1 SGHRS, CDR2 YFSETQ. The CDR3 extends over 13 amino acids. This CDR3 reads CASSLEGTGELFF. CDR3 DNA: TGCGCCAGCAGCTTGGAGGGGACCGGGGAGCTGTTTTTT.

This sequence joins TRBV5-1 and TRBJ2-5; tentative D call: TRBD1 (5 bases). The CDR3 covers 16 residues. The V end lost 0 bases, the J end lost 1 base, and 13 bases lay between the germline ends. From germline, CDR1 is SGHRS and CDR2 YFSETQ. This chain's CDR3 is CASSLAAGYSQETQYF. The CDR3 DNA reads TGCGCCAGCAGCTTGGCAGCAGGGTATTCCCAAGAGACCCAGTACTTC.

V is TRBV5-1 and J is TRBJ2-1, with D possibly being TRBD1 (6 bases). Germline CDR1 reads SGHRS; CDR2 reads YFSETQ. The CDR3 has 14 amino acids. V was cut by 6 bases and J by 1 base, with 11 bases left in between. The CDR3 DNA is TGCGCCAGCAAGATTCAGGGGTCCTACAATGAGCAGTTCTTC. Protein: CASKIQGSYNEQFF.

The genes are TRBV20-1 and TRBJ2-1; 10 bases line up with TRBD1. Trimming removed 3 bases from V and 3 bases from J; junction bases left unmatched: 11. The CDR3 totals 17 residues. CDR1 and CDR2 from the germline V gene are DFQATT and SNEGSKA (reference sequence). CDR3 protein: CSASPFGGTGDYNEQFF. DNA for the CDR3: TGCAGTGCTAGTCCCTTTGGGGGGACAGGGGACTACAATGAGCAGTTCTTC.

The chain links TRBV19 to TRBJ2-1, with 8 bases fitting TRBD1. The CDR3 is 13 amino acids. The germline gives CDR1 LNHDA, CDR2 SQIVND (reference sequence). Trimming took 7 bases from V and 2 from J; bases not matched to a gene: 1. CDR3 in DNA: TGTGCCAGTAAACAGGGGGCCTACAATGAGCAGTTCTTC. This translates into CASKQGAYNEQFF.

V is TRBV6-5 and J is TRBJ1-1; D is uncertain. Germline V gene lookup returns CDR1 MNHEY and CDR2 SVGAGI. The CDR3 sequence is 14 residues long. Between the trimmed V and J ends, which lost 6 bases and 1 base, there was a span of 12 bases. For the CDR3, the DNA is TGTGCCAGCAGCAGGCCCTACTCGAACACTGAAGCTTTCTTT. Encoded protein: CASSRPYSNTEAFF.

The genes are TRBV5-4 and TRBJ2-7; 9 nucleotides agree with TRBD1. In germline, CDR1 is SGHNT, CDR2 YYREEE (reference sequence). The CDR3 has 15 amino acids. With 2 bases clipped from V and 1 base from J, the junction kept 4 bases outside the gene matches. The CDR3 bases are TGTGCCAGCAGCTTTGATGGACAGGGGTCCTACGAGCAGTACTTC. Amino acid sequence: CASSFDGQGSYEQYF.